This TCR beta chain appears in the sequencing data of a study of graft-versus-host responses after intestinal transplantation. The table came from immunoSEQ multiplex PCR; TCRdb's copy has only in-frame clones and leaves some out. Of some 120,000 clones in the sample, 90% were seen once. A word on this clone: Its antigen is unknown.

The length of the CDR3 is 15 residues. Germline CDR1 SGDLS, CDR2 YYNGEE. Trimming took 0 bases from V and 6 from J, leaving 13 bases between them. The rearrangement joins TRBV9 to TRBJ2-1, with D tentatively TRBD2 (6 bases). The TCR comes from a human donor who received an intestinal transplant. The source material was unstimulated CD4+ T cells sorted from spleen or lymph node cells, sampled before intestinal transplant. The CDR3 DNA follows: TGTGCCAGCAGCGTAGCTTTGCGGGATCGCAATGAGCAGTTCTTC. This codes for CASSVALRDRNEQFF. The full variable domain, rest sourced from reference TRBV9 and TRBJ2-1, is DSGVTQTPKHLITATGQRVTLRCSPRSGDLSVYWYQQSLDQGLQFLIQYYNGEERAKGNILERFSAQQFPDLHSELNLSSLELGDSALYFCASSVALRDRNEQFFGPGTRLTVL.